This T cell receptor (beta chain) is drawn from a study of OX40 agonist ivuxolimab in advanced cancers. Sequencing was performed with immunoSEQ multiplex PCR; in TCRdb, only in-frame clones are kept and a portion is missing. The sample includes roughly 100,000 clones, 90% to 95% of them seen just once. Systemic immunosuppression or a history of autoimmune disease excluded patients. The ends were cut back, 0 bases at V and 7 bases at J, with 9 bases in the middle. The CDR3 runs to 13 residues. CDR1 and CDR2 (germline): SGHVS, FNYEAQ. The chain has TRBV7-6 and TRBJ2-5; TRBD2 might be the D (5 bases). The sequencing used CD4+ or CD8+ T cells sorted from blood, collected in a trial of the OX40 agonist ivuxolimab. The TCR comes from an adult with an advanced solid tumor such as melanoma, head and neck, liver or kidney cancer. This chain's CDR3 is CASSLAEAGTQYF. The CDR3 DNA is TGTGCCAGCAGCTTAGCGGAGGCTGGGACCCAGTACTTC.